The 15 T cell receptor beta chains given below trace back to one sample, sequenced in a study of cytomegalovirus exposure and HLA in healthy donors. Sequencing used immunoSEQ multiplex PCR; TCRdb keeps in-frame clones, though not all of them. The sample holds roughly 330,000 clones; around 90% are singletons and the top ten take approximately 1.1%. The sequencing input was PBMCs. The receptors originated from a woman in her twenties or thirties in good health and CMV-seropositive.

In DNA form, the CDR3 reads TGCGCCAGCAGCCCTGAGATCGGGGATACGCAGTATTTT. Protein sequence: CASSPEIGDTQYF. The rearrangement uses TRBV5-1 and TRBJ2-3; D is unclear. The CDR3 length is 13 residues. Trimming stripped 4 bases from V and 6 bases from J, with 12 bases between. Germline values: CDR1 SGHRS, CDR2 YFSETQ.

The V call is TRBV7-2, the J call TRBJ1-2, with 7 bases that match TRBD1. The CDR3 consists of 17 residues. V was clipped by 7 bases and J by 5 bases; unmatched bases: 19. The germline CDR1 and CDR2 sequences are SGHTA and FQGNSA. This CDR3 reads CASIITGAQRAPYGYTF. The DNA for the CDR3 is TGTGCCAGCATCATAACAGGGGCCCAAAGGGCCCCTTATGGCTACACCTTC.

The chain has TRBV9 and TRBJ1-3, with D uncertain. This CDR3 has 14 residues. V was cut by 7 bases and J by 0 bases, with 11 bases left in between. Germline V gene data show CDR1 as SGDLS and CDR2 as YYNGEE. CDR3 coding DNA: TGTGCCAGCGCGTCTAGCATCTCTGGAAACACCATATATTTT. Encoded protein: CASASSISGNTIYF.

CDR3 region: CASSIRLAGGTDTQYF. DNA of the CDR3: TGTGCCAGCAGCATTAGACTAGCGGGGGGCACAGATACGCAGTATTTT. The rearrangement links TRBV9 to TRBJ2-3, with TRBD2 matching 12 bases. The germline gives CDR1 SGDLS, CDR2 YYNGEE. Losses at the gene ends were 4 bases for V and 1 base for J; bases not matched to a gene: 4. There are 16 residues in the CDR3.

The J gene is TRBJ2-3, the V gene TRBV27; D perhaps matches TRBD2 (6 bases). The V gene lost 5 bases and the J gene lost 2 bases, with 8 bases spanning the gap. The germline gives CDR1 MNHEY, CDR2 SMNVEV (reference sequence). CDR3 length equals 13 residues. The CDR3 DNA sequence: TGTGCCAGCAGTCAACTAGCCACAGATACGCAGTATTTT. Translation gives CASSQLATDTQYF.

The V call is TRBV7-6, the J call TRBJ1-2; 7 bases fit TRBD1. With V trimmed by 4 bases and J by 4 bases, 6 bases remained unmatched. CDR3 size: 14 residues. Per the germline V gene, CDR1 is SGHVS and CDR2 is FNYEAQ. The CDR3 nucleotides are TGTGCCAGCAGCTCACGACAGGGCCCCTATGGCTACACCTTC. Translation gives CASSSRQGPYGYTF. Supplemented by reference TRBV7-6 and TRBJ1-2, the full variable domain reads GAGVSQSPRYKVTKRGQDVALRCDPISGHVSLYWYRQALGQGPEFLTYFNYEAQQDKSGLPNDRFSAERPEGSISTLTIQRTEQRDSAMYRCASSSRQGPYGYTFGSGTRLTVV.

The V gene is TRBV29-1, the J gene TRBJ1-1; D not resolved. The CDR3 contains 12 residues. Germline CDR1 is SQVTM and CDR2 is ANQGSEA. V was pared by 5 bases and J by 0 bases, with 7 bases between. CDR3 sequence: CSVIAMNTEAFF. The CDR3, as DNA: TGCAGCGTTATTGCCATGAACACTGAAGCTTTCTTT. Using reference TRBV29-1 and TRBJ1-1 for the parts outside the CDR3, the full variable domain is SAVISQKPSRDICQRGTSLTIQCQVDSQVTMMFWYRQQPGQSLTLIATANQGSEATYESGFVIDKFPISRPNLTFSTLTVSNMSPEDSSIYLCSVIAMNTEAFFGQGTRLTVV.

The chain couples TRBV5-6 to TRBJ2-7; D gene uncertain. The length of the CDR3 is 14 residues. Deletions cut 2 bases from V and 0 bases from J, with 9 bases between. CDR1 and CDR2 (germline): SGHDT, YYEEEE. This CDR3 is CASSFVRSSYEQYF. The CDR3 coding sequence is TGTGCCAGCAGCTTTGTAAGGAGCTCCTACGAGCAGTACTTC.

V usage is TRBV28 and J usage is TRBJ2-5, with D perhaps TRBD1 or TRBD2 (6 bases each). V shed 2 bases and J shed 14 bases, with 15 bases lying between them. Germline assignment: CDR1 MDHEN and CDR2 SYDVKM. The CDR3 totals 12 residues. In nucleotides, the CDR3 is TGTGCCAGCAGTTTACTCCGGGGGCTCCCTTACTTC. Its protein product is CASSLLRGLPYF. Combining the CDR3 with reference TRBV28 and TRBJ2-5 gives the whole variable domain DVKVTQSSRYLVKRTGEKVFLECVQDMDHENMFWYRQDPGLGLRLIYFSYDVKMKEKGDIPEGYSVSREKKERFSLILESASTNQTSMYLCASSLLRGLPYFGPGTRLLVL.

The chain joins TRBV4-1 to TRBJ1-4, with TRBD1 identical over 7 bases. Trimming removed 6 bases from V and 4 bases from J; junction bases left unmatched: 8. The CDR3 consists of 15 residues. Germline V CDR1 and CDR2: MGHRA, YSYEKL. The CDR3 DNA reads TGCGCCAGCAGTCAACTACAGGGGAATAATGAAAAACTGTTTTTT. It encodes CASSQLQGNNEKLFF.

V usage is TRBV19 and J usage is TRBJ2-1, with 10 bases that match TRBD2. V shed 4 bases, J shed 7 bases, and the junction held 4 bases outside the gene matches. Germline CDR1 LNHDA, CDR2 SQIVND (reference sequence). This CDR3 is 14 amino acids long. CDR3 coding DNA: TGTGCCAGTAGTACACTAGCGGGGACGAATGAGCAGTTCTTC. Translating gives CASSTLAGTNEQFF.

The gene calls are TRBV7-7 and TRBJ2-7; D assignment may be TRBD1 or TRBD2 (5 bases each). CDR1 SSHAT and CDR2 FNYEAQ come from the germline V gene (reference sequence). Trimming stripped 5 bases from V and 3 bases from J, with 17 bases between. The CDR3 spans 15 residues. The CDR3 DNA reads TGTGCCAGCAGCGGTCGCCGGGACGGAGACTACGAGCAGTACTTC. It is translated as CASSGRRDGDYEQYF.

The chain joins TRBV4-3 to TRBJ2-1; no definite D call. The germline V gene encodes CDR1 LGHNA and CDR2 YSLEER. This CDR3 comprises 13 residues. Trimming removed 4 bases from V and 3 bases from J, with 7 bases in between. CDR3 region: CASSPKGYNEQFF. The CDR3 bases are TGCGCCAGCAGCCCAAAAGGCTACAATGAGCAGTTCTTC.

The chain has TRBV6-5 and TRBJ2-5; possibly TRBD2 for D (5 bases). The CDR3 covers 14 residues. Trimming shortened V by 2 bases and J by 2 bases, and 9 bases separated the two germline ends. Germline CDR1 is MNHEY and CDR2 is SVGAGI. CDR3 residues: CASSYAGLQETQYF. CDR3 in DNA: TGTGCCAGCAGTTACGCGGGCCTACAAGAGACCCAGTACTTC.

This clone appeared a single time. The CDR3 DNA is TGTGCCAGTGGACGGACTACAGGGGTTCAGGAGACCCAGTACTTC. Amino acid sequence: CASGRTTGVQETQYF. V and J are TRBV19 and TRBJ2-5; D possibly corresponds to TRBD1 (7 bases). CDR1 LNHDA and CDR2 SQIVND come from the germline V gene (reference sequence). This CDR3 has 15 amino acids. Trimming shortened V by 8 bases and J by 5 bases, and 21 bases separated the two germline ends. Filled out from reference TRBV19 and TRBJ2-5, the complete variable domain reads DGGITQSPKYLFRKEGQNVTLSCEQNLNHDAMYWYRQDPGQGLRLIYYSQIVNDFQKGDIAEGYSVSREKKESFPLTVTSAQKNPTAFYLCASGRTTGVQETQYFGPGTRLLVL.